The 17 T cell receptor beta chains in this list originate from one sample, sequenced in a study of control samples from healthy donors and cancer patients. The assay was immunoSEQ multiplex PCR, and TCRdb's table has in-frame clones only and misses some. In the table there are 100,000 or so clones, roughly 89% of which are singletons. The sequenced sample was blood. Every receptor here comes from a young man in good health.

The chain combines TRBV5-8 with TRBJ1-1; D is possibly TRBD1 (5 bases). Germline CDR1 is SGHTS and CDR2 is YDEGEE. V was clipped by 1 base and J by 5 bases, with 12 bases between them. The length of the CDR3 is 14 residues. The CDR3 loop reads CASSLIQGGTEAFF. The CDR3 region has the DNA TGTGCCAGCAGCTTGATTCAGGGAGGGACTGAAGCTTTCTTT.

This clone showed up just a few times. The chain is built from TRBV6-2 or TRBV6-3 and TRBJ1-2, with a possible D match to TRBD1 (5 bases). CDR3 length: 15 residues. Trimming left V 2 bases short and J 0 bases short, with 10 bases between. The germline gives CDR1 MNHEY, CDR2 SVGEGT. CDR3 region: CASSYEGRPNYGYTF. DNA of the CDR3: TGTGCCAGCAGTTACGAGGGACGGCCTAACTATGGCTACACCTTC.

CDR3 coding DNA: TGTGCCAGCAGTGAAGGTCAGGAGGGCACCGGGGAGCTGTTTTTT. Amino acid sequence: CASSEGQEGTGELFF. V usage is TRBV2 and J usage is TRBJ2-2, with a possible D match to TRBD2 (6 bases). The ends were cut back, 1 base at V and 4 bases at J, with 10 bases in the middle. CDR3 length equals 15 residues. The V gene's germline CDR1 is SNHLY and CDR2 FYNNEI. The full variable domain, in which reference TRBV2 and TRBJ2-2 provide the parts outside the CDR3, is EPEVTQTPSHQVTQMGQEVILRCVPISNHLYFYWYRQILGQKVEFLVSFYNNEISEKSEIFDDQFSVERPDGSNFTLKIRSTKLEDSAMYFCASSEGQEGTGELFFGEGSRLTVL.

The rearrangement uses TRBV7-8 and TRBJ2-5; 7 bases are a match to TRBD2. The CDR3 contains 16 residues. V gave up 1 base and J gave up 4 bases; unmatched junction bases: 9. Germline V gene data show CDR1 as SGHVS and CDR2 as FQNEAQ. The CDR3 reads CASSLVPAGRVETQYF. For the CDR3, the DNA is TGTGCCAGCAGCTTAGTACCAGCGGGAAGGGTAGAGACCCAGTACTTC.

The chain employs TRBV10-3 and TRBJ1-5; 8 bases fit TRBD1. V lost 10 bases, J lost 5 bases, and 10 bases stayed unmatched. Germline V gene sequence: CDR1 ENHRY, CDR2 SYGVKD. There are 14 residues in the CDR3. CDR3 amino acids: CATATTGDYQPQHF. CDR3 in DNA: TGTGCCACCGCAACGACAGGGGATTATCAGCCCCAGCATTTT.

The chain is built from TRBV5-4 and TRBJ2-3, with D hard to call. Germline CDR1 reads SGHNT; CDR2 reads YYREEE (reference sequence). V lost 4 bases and J 2 bases, leaving 8 bases between the germline ends. CDR3 length: 13 residues. CDR3 in amino acids: CASSPQNTDTQYF. The CDR3 nucleotides read TGTGCCAGCAGCCCCCAGAACACAGATACGCAGTATTTT.

This clone was recorded only once. As DNA, the CDR3 is TGTGCCAGCAGCTCACCGGGACAAGAGCAGTTCTTC. Residues: CASSSPGQEQFF. The rearrangement joins TRBV7-9 to TRBJ2-1, with D tentatively TRBD1 (6 bases). The CDR3 extends over 12 amino acids. Trimming stripped 4 bases from V and 10 bases from J, with 11 bases between. Germline V gives CDR1 SEHNR, CDR2 FQNEAQ (reference sequence).

V is TRBV20-1 and J is TRBJ2-5; 8 nucleotides align to TRBD1. Germline trimming cut 3 bases from V and 0 bases from J; bases unmatched to any gene: 6. The CDR3 totals 15 residues. Germline V gene data show CDR1 as DFQATT and CDR2 as SNEGSKA (reference sequence). This CDR3 reads CSASRQGWHQETQYF. CDR3 in DNA: TGCAGTGCTAGTAGACAGGGGTGGCACCAAGAGACCCAGTACTTC.

This chain connects TRBV7-2 to TRBJ2-3; D is uncertain. V lost 1 base and J lost 5, with 10 bases in between. The CDR3 is 14 residues long. Germline loops: CDR1 SGHTA, CDR2 FQGNSA. CDR3 DNA sequence: TGTGCCAGCAGCTTAGGGACGATAGGAGATACGCAGTATTTT. This codes for CASSLGTIGDTQYF.

The rearrangement joins TRBV27 to TRBJ1-6, with D uncertain. Looked up from germline, CDR1 is MNHEY and CDR2 is SMNVEV (reference sequence). The CDR3 sequence is 16 residues long. The V and J ends lost 4 bases and 9 bases respectively, with 19 bases between them. The CDR3 DNA reads as TGTGCCAGCAGTTCCTCACCTCTCCTGGAGGGTTCACCCCTCCACTTT. Amino acids: CASSSSPLLEGSPLHF.

This chain uses TRBV29-1 with TRBJ1-2; no reliable D call. This CDR3 is built from 14 residues. Germline CDR1 and CDR2: SQVTM and ANQGSEA. Trimming stripped 6 bases from V and 1 base from J, with 15 bases between. CDR3 sequence: CSVPDRENNYGYTF. Here the CDR3 DNA reads TGCAGCGTCCCTGATAGGGAAAATAACTATGGCTACACCTTC.

The chain uses TRBV15 and TRBJ2-1, with D hard to call. CDR3 length: 14 residues. Trimming pared 3 bases from V and 7 bases from J, leaving 13 bases between. The germline V gene has CDR1 LNHNV and CDR2 YYDKDF (reference sequence). CDR3 region: CATSSIKGYNEQFF. The DNA of the CDR3 is TGTGCCACCAGCAGTATTAAAGGGTATAATGAGCAGTTCTTC.

The chain combines TRBV30 with TRBJ2-3; D remains unclear. The CDR3 runs 13 residues. Trimming removed 3 bases from V and 6 bases from J, with 13 bases in between. CDR1 GTSNPN and CDR2 SVGIG come from the germline V gene (reference sequence). CDR3: CAWSLSSWDTQYF. The CDR3 DNA reads TGTGCCTGGAGCCTGAGTAGTTGGGATACGCAGTATTTT.

J is TRBJ2-1 and V is TRBV7-9; tentative D call: TRBD2 (6 bases). CDR1 and CDR2 from the germline V gene are SEHNR and FQNEAQ (reference sequence). The CDR3 has 13 amino acids. With 1 base removed from V and 14 bases from J, the gap between germline ends came to 15 bases. The CDR3 spells CASSLVPRGGEFF. The CDR3 bases are TGTGCCAGCAGCTTAGTTCCGAGAGGAGGGGAGTTCTTC.

The chain has TRBV28 and TRBJ2-5; 14 nucleotides agree with TRBD2. Germline lookup yields CDR1 MDHEN and CDR2 SYDVKM. Trimming removed 4 bases from V and 5 bases from J; junction bases left unmatched: 6. This CDR3 contains 16 residues. The CDR3: CASSSPGLAGDETQYF. DNA of the CDR3: TGTGCCAGCAGTTCGCCGGGACTAGCGGGAGACGAGACCCAGTACTTC.

This clone has only one observation. This chain connects TRBV24-1 to TRBJ2-1; 14 bases match TRBD2. The germline gives CDR1 KGHDR, CDR2 SFDVKD. The CDR3 covers 18 residues. V lost 4 bases, J lost 5 bases, and 9 bases stayed unmatched. CDR3 in DNA: TGTGCCACCAGTGAGCGTAGGACTAGCGGGAGGAATAACAATGAGCAGTTCTTC. This translates into CATSERRTSGRNNNEQFF.

The rearrangement uses TRBV27 and TRBJ1-6; TRBD1 is a possible D gene (6 bases). The CDR3 has 16 residues. V was cut by 0 bases and J by 7 bases, with 13 bases left in between. Germline-derived CDR1 and CDR2 are MNHEY and SMNVEV (reference sequence). CDR3 region: CASSLSFGGANSPLHF. Written as DNA, the CDR3 is TGTGCCAGCAGTTTATCGTTCGGGGGGGCGAATTCACCCCTCCACTTT.